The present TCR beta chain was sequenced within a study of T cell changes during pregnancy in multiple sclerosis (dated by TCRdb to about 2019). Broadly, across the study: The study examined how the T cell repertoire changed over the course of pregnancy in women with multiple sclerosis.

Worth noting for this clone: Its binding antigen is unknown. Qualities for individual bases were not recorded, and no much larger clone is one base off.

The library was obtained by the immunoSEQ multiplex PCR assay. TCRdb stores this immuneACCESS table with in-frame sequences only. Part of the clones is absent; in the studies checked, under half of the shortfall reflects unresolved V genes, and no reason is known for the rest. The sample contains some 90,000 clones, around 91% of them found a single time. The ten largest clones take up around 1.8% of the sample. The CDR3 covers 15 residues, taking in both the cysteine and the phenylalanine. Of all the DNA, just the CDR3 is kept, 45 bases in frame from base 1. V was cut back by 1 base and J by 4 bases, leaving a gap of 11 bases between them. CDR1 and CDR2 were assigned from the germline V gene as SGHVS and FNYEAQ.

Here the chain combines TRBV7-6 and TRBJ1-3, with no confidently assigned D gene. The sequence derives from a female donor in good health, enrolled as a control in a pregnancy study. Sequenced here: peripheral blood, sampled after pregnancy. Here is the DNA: TGTGCCAGCAGCTTAGTTTCCAGGCCCGGAAACACCATATATTTT. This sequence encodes CASSLVSRPGNTIYF.